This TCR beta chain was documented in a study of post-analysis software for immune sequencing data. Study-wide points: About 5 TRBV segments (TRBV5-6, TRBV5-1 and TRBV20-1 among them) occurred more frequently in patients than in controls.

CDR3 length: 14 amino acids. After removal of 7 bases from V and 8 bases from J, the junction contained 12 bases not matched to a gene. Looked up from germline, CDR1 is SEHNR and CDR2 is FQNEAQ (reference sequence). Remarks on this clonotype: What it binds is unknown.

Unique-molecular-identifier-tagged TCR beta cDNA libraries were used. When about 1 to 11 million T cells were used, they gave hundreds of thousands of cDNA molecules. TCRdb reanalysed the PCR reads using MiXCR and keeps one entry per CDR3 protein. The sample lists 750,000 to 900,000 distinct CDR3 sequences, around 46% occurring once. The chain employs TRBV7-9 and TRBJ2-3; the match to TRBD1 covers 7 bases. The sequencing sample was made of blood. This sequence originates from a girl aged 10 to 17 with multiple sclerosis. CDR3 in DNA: TGTGCCAGCACCTTGGGACAGCCCAAGAGTACGCAGTATTTT. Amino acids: CASTLGQPKSTQYF.